The rows below give T cell receptor beta chains drawn from one sample of a study of glioma-infiltrating T cells after dendritic cell vaccination. Method: immunoSEQ multiplex PCR; TCRdb's copy keeps in-frame clones and lacks some. The repertoire holds more than 55,000 clones, more than 70% seen once, with about 9% in the top ten. This sample comprised blood, obtained after dendritic cell vaccination. These receptors originate from a human donor with glioblastoma. Both conserved end residues are part of each CDR3. The order of the fields is J gene, clone size, V gene, D gene, CDR3 DNA, CDR3 protein. D genes are given only for firm matches. Clone size, where shown, is once, few, many, or a class for clones that have expanded.

J: TRBJ2-7; size: -; V: TRBV15; D: -; DNA: TGTGCCACCAGCAGAGATATTTCCTATGAGCAGTACTTC; CDR3: CATSRDISYEQYF
J: TRBJ2-5; size: once; V: TRBV7-2; D: -; DNA: TGTGCCAGCAGTACTAGGGGGACCAGTGTAAAGACCCAGTACTTC; CDR3: CASSTRGTSVKTQYF
J: TRBJ2-7; size: -; V: TRBV14; D: TRBD2; DNA: TGTGCCAGCAGCCAAGGACCCCAAGCGGGGGGCTACGAGCAGTACTTC; CDR3: CASSQGPQAGGYEQYF
J: TRBJ2-7; size: -; V: TRBV4-1; D: TRBD1; DNA: TGCGCCAGCAGCCACCTCAGGGACAGCACCTACGAGCAGTACTTC; CDR3: CASSHLRDSTYEQYF
J: TRBJ1-2; size: few; V: TRBV7-6; D: -; DNA: TGTGCCAGCAGCTTAGTGGGACCGGGGGGGGCGAACTATGGCTACACCTTC; CDR3: CASSLVGPGGANYGYTF
J: TRBJ2-7; size: -; V: TRBV15; D: -; DNA: TGTGCCACCAGCAGAGATCAGGGACTGGACGGTATCGAGCAGTACTTC; CDR3: CATSRDQGLDGIEQYF
J: TRBJ1-6; size: -; V: TRBV30; D: -; DNA: TGTGCCTGGAGTGGCGGAGACAGGTTGGGTAATTCACCCCTCCACTTT; CDR3: CAWSGGDRLGNSPLHF
J: TRBJ1-2; size: few; V: TRBV20-1; D: -; DNA: TGCAGTGCCTGGAGTTATGGCTACACCTTC; CDR3: CSAWSYGYTF
J: TRBJ2-2; size: -; V: TRBV5-4; D: -; DNA: TGTGCCAGCAGCTTACCGGGACAAAACACCGGGGAGCTGTTTTTT; CDR3: CASSLPGQNTGELFF
J: TRBJ2-7; size: -; V: TRBV5-4; D: -; DNA: TGTGCCAGCAGCTTGGTCGGGGTTGGGCAGTACTTC; CDR3: CASSLVGVGQYF
J: TRBJ2-3; size: -; V: TRBV2; D: TRBD2; DNA: TGTGCCAGCAGTGTCAGACGGGGGGTTACAGATACGCAGTATTTT; CDR3: CASSVRRGVTDTQYF
J: TRBJ2-3; size: -; V: TRBV11-2; D: TRBD1; DNA: TGTGCCAGCAGCCCAGCGGACAGGGCGAGCACAGATACGCAGTATTTT; CDR3: CASSPADRASTDTQYF
J: TRBJ2-5; size: -; V: TRBV25-1; D: TRBD2; DNA: TGTGCCAGCAGTTACCCCACTAGCGGGGGGGAGACCCAGTACTTC; CDR3: CASSYPTSGGETQYF
J: TRBJ1-5; size: few; V: TRBV9; D: -; DNA: TGTGCCAGCAGCGTAGGTACAGGGAGTCAGCCCCAGCATTTT; CDR3: CASSVGTGSQPQHF
J: TRBJ1-3; size: -; V: TRBV4-2; D: -; DNA: TGTGCCAGCAGCCCAGGACACCTCTCTGGAAACACCATATATTTT; CDR3: CASSPGHLSGNTIYF
J: TRBJ1-1; size: -; V: TRBV27; D: -; DNA: TGTGCCAGCAGTGCACTACAGGGAACTGAAGCTTTCTTT; CDR3: CASSALQGTEAFF
J: TRBJ2-5; size: -; V: TRBV6-4; D: TRBD1; DNA: TGTGCCAGCAGTGACTCATTCCCAGTAGACAGGGAAGAGACCCAGTACTTC; CDR3: CASSDSFPVDREETQYF
J: TRBJ2-5; size: -; V: TRBV29-1; D: TRBD1; DNA: TGCAGCGTTGAGGGGACAGGGATTCAAGAGACCCAGTACTTC; CDR3: CSVEGTGIQETQYF
J: TRBJ2-1; size: -; V: TRBV5-1; D: TRBD2; DNA: TGCGCCAGCATAGGCGGGGGGGCCTACAATGAGCAGTTCTTC; CDR3: CASIGGGAYNEQFF
J: TRBJ1-6; size: -; V: TRBV19; D: -; DNA: TGTGCCAGTAGTAGTTATGGAGGGAGCTCCTATAATTCACCCCTCCACTTT; CDR3: CASSSYGGSSYNSPLHF
J: TRBJ1-1; size: -; V: TRBV10-3; D: TRBD1; DNA: TGTGCCATCAGCCCAACCGGGACAGTGAACACTGAAGCTTTCTTT; CDR3: CAISPTGTVNTEAFF
J: TRBJ2-6; size: -; V: TRBV14; D: TRBD1; DNA: TGTGCCAGCAGCGTGAGGACAGGGTCATTTGGGGCCAACGTCCTGACTTTC; CDR3: CASSVRTGSFGANVLTF
J: TRBJ1-5; size: once; V: TRBV7-8; D: -; DNA: TGTGCCAGCAGCTTACGGAGGAATAGCAATCAGCCCCAGCATTTT; CDR3: CASSLRRNSNQPQHF
J: TRBJ1-5; size: -; V: TRBV10-3; D: -; DNA: TGTGCCATCAGTGACAGGCAAAATAGCAATCAGCCCCAGCATTTT; CDR3: CAISDRQNSNQPQHF
J: TRBJ2-1; size: -; V: TRBV4-1; D: -; DNA: TGCGCCAGCAGCCAAGATTCGAGGTACAATGAGCAGTTCTTC; CDR3: CASSQDSRYNEQFF
J: TRBJ1-2; size: -; V: TRBV4-3; D: TRBD1; DNA: TGCGCCAGCAGCCAAGATATGGACAGGGCCTTTAATGGCTACACCTTC; CDR3: CASSQDMDRAFNGYTF
J: TRBJ2-7; size: -; V: TRBV11-2; D: -; DNA: TGTGCCAGCAGTCCTTTCGGGGACGAGCAGTACTTC; CDR3: CASSPFGDEQYF
J: TRBJ2-7; size: -; V: TRBV5-1; D: -; DNA: TGCGCCAGCAGCGGGGAGGGGGACCAGTACTTC; CDR3: CASSGEGDQYF
J: TRBJ1-6; size: -; V: TRBV11-2; D: -; DNA: TGTGCCAGCAGCCTAAACCCGGGGGGCGGGTCGTATAATTCACCCCTCCACTTT; CDR3: CASSLNPGGGSYNSPLHF
J: TRBJ2-7; size: -; V: TRBV29-1; D: TRBD1; DNA: TGCAGCGTTGAAGATCCGAGGGGGCGACGGGGCGAGCAGTACTTC; CDR3: CSVEDPRGRRGEQYF
J: TRBJ1-6; size: -; V: TRBV5-6; D: -; DNA: TGTGCCAGCAGAGTCGGCGGGGTCGGTTCACCCCTCCACTTT; CDR3: CASRVGGVGSPLHF